The following is a TCR beta chain sequence with its context. The data derive from a study of cytomegalovirus exposure and HLA in healthy donors. Primers for the PCR totalled 60 Vbeta and 13 Jbeta. Sequencing used immunoSEQ multiplex PCR; TCRdb keeps in-frame clones, though not all of them. The top ten hold about 4.7% of the sample, which has around 150,000 clones, about three quarters seen once. The germline V gene encodes CDR1 MDHEN and CDR2 SYDVKM. The CDR3 has 14 amino acids. The V end was cut by 6 bases, the J end by 3 bases, with 14 bases between. The source material was PBMCs. The V gene is TRBV28, the J gene TRBJ1-1, with D possibly TRBD1 on 5 matching bases. The sequence came from a young man in good health and CMV-seropositive. CDR3 sequence reads: CASSDSLEYTEAFF. CDR3 in DNA: TGTGCCAGCAGCGACAGCTTAGAGTACACTGAAGCTTTCTTT.